This TCR beta chain was documented in a study of identical twins. From the 5' RACE reads, TCRdb called clonotypes with MiXCR, one entry per CDR3 protein. The sample contains 300,000 to 400,000 distinct CDR3 sequences, 10% to 15% of which appear only once. This sample also appeared in a second study, on yellow fever vaccine responses in identical twins.

Sequencing was carried out using CD8+ T cells sorted from blood. This receptor was identified in a young woman in good health.

CDR3 sequence (DNA): TGTGCCAGCAGCTTGGGGGGGTCATTGGATACGCAGTATTTT. As protein: CASSLGGSLDTQYF. J is TRBJ2-3 and V is TRBV13; TRBD2 matches at 7 bases. The CDR3 is 14 residues long. The germline V gene encodes CDR1 PRHDT and CDR2 FYEKMQ (reference sequence). The J segment lost 6 bases and the V segment lost 3 bases, leaving 6 bases of the junction unmatched.